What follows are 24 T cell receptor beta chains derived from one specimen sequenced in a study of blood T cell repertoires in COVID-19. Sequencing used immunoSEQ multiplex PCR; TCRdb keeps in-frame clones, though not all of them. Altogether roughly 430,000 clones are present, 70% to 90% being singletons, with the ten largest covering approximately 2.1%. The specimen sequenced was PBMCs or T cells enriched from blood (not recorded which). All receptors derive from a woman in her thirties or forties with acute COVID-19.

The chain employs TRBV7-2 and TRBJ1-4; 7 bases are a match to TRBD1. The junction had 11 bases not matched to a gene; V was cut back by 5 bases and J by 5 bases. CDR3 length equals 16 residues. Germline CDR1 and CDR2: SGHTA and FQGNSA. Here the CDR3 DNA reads TGTGCCAGCAGCCGTTCACCGGGACAGATAAATGAAAAACTGTTTTTT. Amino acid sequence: CASSRSPGQINEKLFF.

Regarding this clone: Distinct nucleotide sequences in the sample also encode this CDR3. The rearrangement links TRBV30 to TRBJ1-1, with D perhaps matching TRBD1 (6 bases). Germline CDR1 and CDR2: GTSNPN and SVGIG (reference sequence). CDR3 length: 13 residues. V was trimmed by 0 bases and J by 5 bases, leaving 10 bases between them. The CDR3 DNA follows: TGTGCCTGGAGTGTAAGGGGGGGGACTGAAGCTTTCTTT. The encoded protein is CAWSVRGGTEAFF.

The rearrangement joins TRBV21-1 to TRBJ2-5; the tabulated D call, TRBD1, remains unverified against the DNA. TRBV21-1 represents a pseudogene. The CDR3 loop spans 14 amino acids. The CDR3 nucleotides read TGTGCCAGCAGCAATCGACAGGATCAAGAGACCCAGTACTTC. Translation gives CASSNRQDQETQYF.

CDR3 loop: CAYKGQGNTGELFF. CDR3 bases: TGTGCCTACAAAGGACAGGGGAACACCGGGGAGCTGTTTTTT. The chain employs TRBV6-5 and TRBJ2-2, with TRBD1 matching 8 bases. Germline-derived CDR1 and CDR2 are MNHEY and SVGAGI. V shed 11 bases, J shed 1 base, and the junction held 6 bases outside the gene matches. This CDR3 is built from 14 residues.

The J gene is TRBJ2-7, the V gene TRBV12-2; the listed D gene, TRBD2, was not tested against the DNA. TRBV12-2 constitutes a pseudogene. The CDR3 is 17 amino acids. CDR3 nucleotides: TGTGCAAGTCGCTTCGAGGTCGGCGGGACTACCTCCTACGAGCAGTACTTC. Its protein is CASRFEVGGTTSYEQYF.

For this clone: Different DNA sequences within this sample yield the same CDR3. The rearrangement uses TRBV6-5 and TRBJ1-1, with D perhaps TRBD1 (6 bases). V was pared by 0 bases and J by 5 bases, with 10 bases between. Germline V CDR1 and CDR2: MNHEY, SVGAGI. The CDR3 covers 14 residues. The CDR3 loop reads CASSYSSGVTEAFF. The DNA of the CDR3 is TGTGCCAGCAGTTACTCTTCAGGGGTTACTGAAGCTTTCTTT.

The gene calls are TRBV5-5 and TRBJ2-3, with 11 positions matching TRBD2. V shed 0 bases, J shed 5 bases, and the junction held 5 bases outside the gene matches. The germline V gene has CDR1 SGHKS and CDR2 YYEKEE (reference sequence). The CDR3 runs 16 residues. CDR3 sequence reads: CASSLELAGGLDTQYF. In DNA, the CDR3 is TGTGCCAGCAGCTTGGAGTTAGCGGGGGGGCTAGATACGCAGTATTTT. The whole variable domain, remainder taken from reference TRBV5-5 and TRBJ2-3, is DAGVTQSPTHLIKTRGQQVTLRCSPISGHKSVSWYQQVLGQGPQFIFQYYEKEERGRGNFPDRFSARQFPNYSSELNVNALLLGDSALYLCASSLELAGGLDTQYFGPGTRLTVL.

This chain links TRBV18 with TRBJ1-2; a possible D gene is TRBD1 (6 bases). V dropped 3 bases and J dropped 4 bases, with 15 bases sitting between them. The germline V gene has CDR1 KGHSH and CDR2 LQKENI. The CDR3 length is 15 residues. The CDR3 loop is CASSPTTGQSYGYTF. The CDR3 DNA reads TGTGCCAGCTCACCTACGACAGGTCAGAGCTATGGCTACACCTTC.

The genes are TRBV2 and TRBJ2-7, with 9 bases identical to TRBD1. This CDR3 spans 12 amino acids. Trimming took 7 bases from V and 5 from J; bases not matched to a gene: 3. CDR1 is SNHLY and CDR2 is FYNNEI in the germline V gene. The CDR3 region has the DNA TGTGCCAGCATGGGGACAGGGAACGAGCAGTACTTC. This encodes CASMGTGNEQYF. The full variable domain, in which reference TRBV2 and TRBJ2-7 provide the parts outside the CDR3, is EPEVTQTPSHQVTQMGQEVILRCVPISNHLYFYWYRQILGQKVEFLVSFYNNEISEKSEIFDDQFSVERPDGSNFTLKIRSTKLEDSAMYFCASMGTGNEQYFGPGTRLTVT.

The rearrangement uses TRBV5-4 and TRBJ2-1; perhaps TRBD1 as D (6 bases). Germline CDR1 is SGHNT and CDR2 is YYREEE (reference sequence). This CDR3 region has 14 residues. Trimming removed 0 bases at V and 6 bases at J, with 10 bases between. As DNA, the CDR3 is TGTGCCAGCAGCTTGGGGGGGCCCCCCAATGAGCAGTTCTTC. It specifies CASSLGGPPNEQFF.

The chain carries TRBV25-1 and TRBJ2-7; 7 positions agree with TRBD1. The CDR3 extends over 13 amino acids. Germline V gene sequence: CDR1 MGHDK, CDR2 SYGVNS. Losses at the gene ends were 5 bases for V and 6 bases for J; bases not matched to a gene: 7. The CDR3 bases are TGTGCCAGCAGTAATACAGGGGACAGCGAGCAGTACTTC. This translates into CASSNTGDSEQYF.

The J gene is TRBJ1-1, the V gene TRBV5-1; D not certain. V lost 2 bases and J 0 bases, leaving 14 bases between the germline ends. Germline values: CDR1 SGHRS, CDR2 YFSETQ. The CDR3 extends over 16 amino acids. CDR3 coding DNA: TGCGCCAGCAGCTTACTCACTGGAGGGATGAACACTGAAGCTTTCTTT. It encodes CASSLLTGGMNTEAFF.

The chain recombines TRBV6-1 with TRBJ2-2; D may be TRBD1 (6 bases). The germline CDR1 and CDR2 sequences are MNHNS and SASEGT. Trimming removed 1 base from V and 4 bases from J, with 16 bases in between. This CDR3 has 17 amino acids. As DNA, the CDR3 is TGTGCCAGCAGTGAAGGTTTTGGGGGCCTTAGCACCGGGGAGCTGTTTTTT. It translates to CASSEGFGGLSTGELFF.

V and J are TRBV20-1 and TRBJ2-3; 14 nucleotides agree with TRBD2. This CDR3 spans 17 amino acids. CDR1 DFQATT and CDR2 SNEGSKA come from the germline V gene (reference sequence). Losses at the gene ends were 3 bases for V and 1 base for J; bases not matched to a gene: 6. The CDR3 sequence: CSASGTSGGMGTDTQYF. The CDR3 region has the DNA TGCAGTGCTAGTGGGACTAGCGGGGGAATGGGCACAGATACGCAGTATTTT.

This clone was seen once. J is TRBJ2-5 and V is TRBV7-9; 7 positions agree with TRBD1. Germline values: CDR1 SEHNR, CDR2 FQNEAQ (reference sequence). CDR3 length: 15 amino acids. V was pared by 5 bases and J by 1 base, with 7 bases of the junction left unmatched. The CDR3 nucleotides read TGTGCCAGCAGCCCCGAGGGGACAGCCCAAGAGACCCAGTACTTC. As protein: CASSPEGTAQETQYF.

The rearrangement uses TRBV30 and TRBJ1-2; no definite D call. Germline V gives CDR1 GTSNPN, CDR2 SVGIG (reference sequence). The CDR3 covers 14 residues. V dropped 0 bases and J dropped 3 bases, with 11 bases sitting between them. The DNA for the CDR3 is TGTGCCTGGAGTGTAGGCCCCAGGTACTATGGCTACACCTTC. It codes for CAWSVGPRYYGYTF.

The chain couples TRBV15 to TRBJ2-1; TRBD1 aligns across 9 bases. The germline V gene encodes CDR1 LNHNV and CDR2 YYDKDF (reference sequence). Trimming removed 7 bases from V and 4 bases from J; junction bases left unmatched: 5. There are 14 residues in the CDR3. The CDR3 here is CATNAGTGYNEQFF. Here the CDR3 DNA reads TGTGCCACCAACGCCGGGACAGGGTACAATGAGCAGTTCTTC. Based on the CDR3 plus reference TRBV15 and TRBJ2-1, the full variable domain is DAMVIQNPRYQVTQFGKPVTLSCSQTLNHNVMYWYQQKSSQAPKLLFHYYDKDFNNEADTPDNFQSRRPNTSFCFLDIRSPGLGDTAMYLCATNAGTGYNEQFFGPGTRLTVL.

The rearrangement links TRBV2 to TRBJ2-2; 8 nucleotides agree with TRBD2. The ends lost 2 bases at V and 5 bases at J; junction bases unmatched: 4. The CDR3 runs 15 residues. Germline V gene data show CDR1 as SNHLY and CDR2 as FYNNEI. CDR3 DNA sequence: TGTGCCAGCAGTGAATCCGGGGGGGGAACCGGGGAGCTGTTTTTT. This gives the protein CASSESGGGTGELFF.

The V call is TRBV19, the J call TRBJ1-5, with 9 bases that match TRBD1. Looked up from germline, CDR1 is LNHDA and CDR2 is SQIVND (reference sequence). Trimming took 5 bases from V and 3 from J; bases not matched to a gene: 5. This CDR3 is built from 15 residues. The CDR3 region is CASSYRGQVNQPQHF. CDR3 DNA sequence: TGTGCCAGTAGTTACAGGGGGCAGGTCAATCAGCCCCAGCATTTT. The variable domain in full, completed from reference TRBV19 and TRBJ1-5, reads DGGITQSPKYLFRKEGQNVTLSCEQNLNHDAMYWYRQDPGQGLRLIYYSQIVNDFQKGDIAEGYSVSREKKESFPLTVTSAQKNPTAFYLCASSYRGQVNQPQHFGDGTRLSIL.

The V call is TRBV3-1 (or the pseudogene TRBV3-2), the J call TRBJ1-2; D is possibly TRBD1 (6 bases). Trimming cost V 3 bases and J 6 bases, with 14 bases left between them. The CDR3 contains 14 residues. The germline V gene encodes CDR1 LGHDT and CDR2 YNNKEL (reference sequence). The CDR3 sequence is CASSHRLRQDGYTF. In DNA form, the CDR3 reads TGTGCCAGCAGCCACAGGCTTAGACAGGATGGCTACACCTTC.

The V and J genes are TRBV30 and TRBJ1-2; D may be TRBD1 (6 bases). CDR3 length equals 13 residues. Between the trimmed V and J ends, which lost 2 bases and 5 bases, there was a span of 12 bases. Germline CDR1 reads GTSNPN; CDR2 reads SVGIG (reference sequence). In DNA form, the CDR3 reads TGTGCCTGGAGTCGAACAGGGTTATATGGCTACACCTTC. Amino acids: CAWSRTGLYGYTF.

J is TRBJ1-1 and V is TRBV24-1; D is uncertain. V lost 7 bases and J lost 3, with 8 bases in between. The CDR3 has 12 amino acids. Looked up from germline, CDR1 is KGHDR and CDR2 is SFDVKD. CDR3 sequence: CATRFGDTEAFF. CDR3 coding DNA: TGTGCCACCAGATTCGGTGACACTGAAGCTTTCTTT.

In nucleotides, the CDR3 is TGTGCCATCAGGTACAGGAATTTGAACACTGAAGCTTTCTTT. This gives the protein CAIRYRNLNTEAFF. The rearrangement joins TRBV10-3 to TRBJ1-1; possible D gene TRBD1, 5 bases. This CDR3 is 14 amino acids long. Per germline, CDR1 ENHRY and CDR2 SYGVKD. Between the trimmed V and J ends, which lost 6 bases and 0 bases, there was a span of 11 bases.

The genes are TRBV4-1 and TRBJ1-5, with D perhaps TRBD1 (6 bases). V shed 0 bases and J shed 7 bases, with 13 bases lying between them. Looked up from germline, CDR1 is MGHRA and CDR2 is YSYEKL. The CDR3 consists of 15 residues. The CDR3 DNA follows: TGCGCCAGCAGCCAAGAACAGGGTATCGGCCAGCCCCAGCATTTT. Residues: CASSQEQGIGQPQHF.